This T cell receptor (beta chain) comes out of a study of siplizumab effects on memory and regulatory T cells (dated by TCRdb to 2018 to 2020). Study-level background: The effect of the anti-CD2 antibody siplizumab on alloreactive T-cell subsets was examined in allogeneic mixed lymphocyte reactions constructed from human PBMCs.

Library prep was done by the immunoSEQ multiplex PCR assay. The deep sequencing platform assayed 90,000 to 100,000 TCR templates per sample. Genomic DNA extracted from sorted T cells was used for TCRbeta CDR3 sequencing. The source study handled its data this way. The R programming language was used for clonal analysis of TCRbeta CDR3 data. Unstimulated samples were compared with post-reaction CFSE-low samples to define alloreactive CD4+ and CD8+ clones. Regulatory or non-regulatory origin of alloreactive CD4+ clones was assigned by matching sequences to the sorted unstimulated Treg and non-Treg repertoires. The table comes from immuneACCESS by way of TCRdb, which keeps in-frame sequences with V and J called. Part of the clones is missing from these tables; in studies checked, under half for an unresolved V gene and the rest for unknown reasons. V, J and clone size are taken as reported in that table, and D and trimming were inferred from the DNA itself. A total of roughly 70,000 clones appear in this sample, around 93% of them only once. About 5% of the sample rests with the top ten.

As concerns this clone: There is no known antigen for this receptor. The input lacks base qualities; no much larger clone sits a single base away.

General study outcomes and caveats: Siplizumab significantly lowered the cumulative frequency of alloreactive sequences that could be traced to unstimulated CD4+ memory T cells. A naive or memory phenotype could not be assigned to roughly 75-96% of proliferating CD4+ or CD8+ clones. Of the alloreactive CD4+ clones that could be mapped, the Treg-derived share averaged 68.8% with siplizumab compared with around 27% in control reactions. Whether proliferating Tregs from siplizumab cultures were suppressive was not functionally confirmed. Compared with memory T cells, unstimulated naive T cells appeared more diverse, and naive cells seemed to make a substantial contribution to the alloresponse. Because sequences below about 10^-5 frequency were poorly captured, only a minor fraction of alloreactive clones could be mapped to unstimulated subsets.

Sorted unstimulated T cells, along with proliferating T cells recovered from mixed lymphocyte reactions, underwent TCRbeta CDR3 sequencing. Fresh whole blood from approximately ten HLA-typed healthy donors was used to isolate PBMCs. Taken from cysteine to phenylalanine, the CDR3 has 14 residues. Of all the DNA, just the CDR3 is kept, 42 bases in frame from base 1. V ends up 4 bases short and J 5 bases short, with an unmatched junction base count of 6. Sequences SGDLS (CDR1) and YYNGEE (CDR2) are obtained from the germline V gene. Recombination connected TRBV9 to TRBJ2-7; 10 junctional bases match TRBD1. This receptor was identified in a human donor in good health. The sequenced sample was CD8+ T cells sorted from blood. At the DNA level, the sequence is TGTGCCAGCAGCCCGGGACAGGGGCTCGACGAGCAGTACTTC. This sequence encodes CASSPGQGLDEQYF.